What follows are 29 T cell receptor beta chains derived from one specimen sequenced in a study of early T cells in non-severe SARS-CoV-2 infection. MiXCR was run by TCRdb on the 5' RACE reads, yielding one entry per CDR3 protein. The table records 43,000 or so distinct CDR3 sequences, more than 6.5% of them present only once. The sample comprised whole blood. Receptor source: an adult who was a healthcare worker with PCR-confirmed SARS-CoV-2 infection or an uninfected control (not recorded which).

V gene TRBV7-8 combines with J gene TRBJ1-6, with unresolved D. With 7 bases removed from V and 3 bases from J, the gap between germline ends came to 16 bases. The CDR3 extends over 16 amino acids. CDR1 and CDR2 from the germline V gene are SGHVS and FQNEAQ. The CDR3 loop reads CASTENGRVYNSPLHF. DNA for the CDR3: TGTGCCAGCACCGAAAACGGGCGCGTCTATAATTCACCCCTCCACTTT. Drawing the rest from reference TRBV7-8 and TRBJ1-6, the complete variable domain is GAGVSQSPRYKVAKRGQDVALRCDPISGHVSLFWYQQALGQGPEFLTYFQNEAQLDKSGLPSDRFFAERPEGSVSTLKIQRTQQEDSAVYLCASTENGRVYNSPLHFGNGTRLTVT.

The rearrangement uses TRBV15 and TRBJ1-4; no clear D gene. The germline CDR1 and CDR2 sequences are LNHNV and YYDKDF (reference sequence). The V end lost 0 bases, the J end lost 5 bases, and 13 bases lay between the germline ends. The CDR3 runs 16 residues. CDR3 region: CATSRDWQEANEKLFF. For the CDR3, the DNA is TGTGCCACCAGCAGAGATTGGCAGGAGGCAAATGAAAAACTGTTTTTT.

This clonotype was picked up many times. This chain's CDR3 is CASRKLEPENEQFF. DNA for the CDR3: TGTGCCAGCAGGAAACTAGAACCTGAGAATGAGCAGTTCTTC. The chain joins TRBV6-2 or TRBV6-3 to TRBJ2-1, with D maybe TRBD2 (5 bases). This CDR3 spans 14 amino acids. Per the germline V gene, CDR1 is MNHEY and CDR2 is SVGEGT. The V and J ends lost 6 bases and 7 bases respectively, with 16 bases between them.

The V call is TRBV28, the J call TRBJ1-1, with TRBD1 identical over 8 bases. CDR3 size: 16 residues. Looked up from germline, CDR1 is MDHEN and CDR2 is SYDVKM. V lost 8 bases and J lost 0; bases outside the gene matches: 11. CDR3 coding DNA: TGTGCCAGCCCTTCCACCCGACAGGGGATGAACACTGAAGCTTTCTTT. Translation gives CASPSTRQGMNTEAFF.

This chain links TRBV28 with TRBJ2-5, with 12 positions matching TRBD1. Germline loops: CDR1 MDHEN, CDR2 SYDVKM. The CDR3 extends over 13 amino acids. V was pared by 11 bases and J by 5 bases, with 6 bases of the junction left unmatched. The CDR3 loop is CAERGQGAETQYF. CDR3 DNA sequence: TGTGCCGAGCGGGGACAGGGGGCTGAGACCCAGTACTTC.

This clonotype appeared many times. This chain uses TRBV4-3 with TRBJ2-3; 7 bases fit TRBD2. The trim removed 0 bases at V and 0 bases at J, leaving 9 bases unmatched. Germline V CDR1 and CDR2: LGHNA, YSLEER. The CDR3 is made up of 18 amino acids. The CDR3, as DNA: TGCGCCAGCAGCCAAGATGGGATAAGCGGGATAAGCACAGATACGCAGTATTTT. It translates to CASSQDGISGISTDTQYF.

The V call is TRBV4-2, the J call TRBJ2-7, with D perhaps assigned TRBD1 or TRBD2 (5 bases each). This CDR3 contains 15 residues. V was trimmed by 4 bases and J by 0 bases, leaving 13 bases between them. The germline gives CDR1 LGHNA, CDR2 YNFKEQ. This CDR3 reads CASSPRDGRSYEQYF. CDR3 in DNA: TGTGCCAGCAGCCCCCGGGACGGGCGCTCCTACGAGCAGTACTTC.

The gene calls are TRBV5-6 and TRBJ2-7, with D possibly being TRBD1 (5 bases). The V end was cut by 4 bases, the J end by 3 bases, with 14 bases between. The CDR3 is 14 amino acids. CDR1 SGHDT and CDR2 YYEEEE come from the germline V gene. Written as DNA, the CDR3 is TGTGCCAGCAGCGGTGCTGGACACCGCTACGAGCAGTACTTC. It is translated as CASSGAGHRYEQYF.

The chain's CDR3 is CASSLLAGRTGYGYTF. CDR3 DNA: TGTGCCAGCAGTTTGCTGGCAGGCCGGACTGGCTATGGCTACACCTTC. V and J are TRBV12-3 or TRBV12-4 and TRBJ1-2; D not certain. The CDR3 runs to 16 residues. The V end was cut by 3 bases, the J end by 4 bases, with 18 bases between.

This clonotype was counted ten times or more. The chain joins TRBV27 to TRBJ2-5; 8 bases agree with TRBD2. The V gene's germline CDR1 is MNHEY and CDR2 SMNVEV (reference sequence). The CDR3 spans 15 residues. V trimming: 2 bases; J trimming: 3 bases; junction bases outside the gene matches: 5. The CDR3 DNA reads TGTGCCAGCAGTTTAGTGCGGGGGGATAAAGAGACCCAGTACTTC. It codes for CASSLVRGDKETQYF.

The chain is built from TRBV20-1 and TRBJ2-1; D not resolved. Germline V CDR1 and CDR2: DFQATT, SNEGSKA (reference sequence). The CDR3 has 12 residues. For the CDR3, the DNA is TGCAGCGGAGCCCTTTCCTACAATGAGCAGTTCTTC. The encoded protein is CSGALSYNEQFF.

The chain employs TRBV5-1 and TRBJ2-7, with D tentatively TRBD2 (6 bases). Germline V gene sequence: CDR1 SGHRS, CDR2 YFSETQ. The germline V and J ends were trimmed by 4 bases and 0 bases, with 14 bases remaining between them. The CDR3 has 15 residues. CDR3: CASSTTGLRSYEQYF. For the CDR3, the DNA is TGCGCCAGCAGCACCACGGGACTCCGCTCCTACGAGCAGTACTTC. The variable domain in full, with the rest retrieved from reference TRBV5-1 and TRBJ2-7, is KAGVTQTPRYLIKTRGQQVTLSCSPISGHRSVSWYQQTPGQGLQFLFEYFSETQRNKGNFPGRFSGRQFSNSRSEMNVSTLELGDSALYLCASSTTGLRSYEQYFGPGTRLTVT.

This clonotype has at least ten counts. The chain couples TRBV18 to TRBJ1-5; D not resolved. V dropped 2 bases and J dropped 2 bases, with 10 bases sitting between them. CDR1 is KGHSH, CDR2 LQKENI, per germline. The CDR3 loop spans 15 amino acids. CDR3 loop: CASSPWESGNQPQHF. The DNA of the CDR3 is TGTGCCAGCTCACCATGGGAGTCTGGCAATCAGCCCCAGCATTTT. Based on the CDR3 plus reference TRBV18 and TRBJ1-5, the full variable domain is NAGVMQNPRHLVRRRGQEARLRCSPMKGHSHVYWYRQLPEEGLKFMVYLQKENIIDESGMPKERFSAEFPKEGPSILRIQQVVRGDSAAYFCASSPWESGNQPQHFGDGTRLSIL.

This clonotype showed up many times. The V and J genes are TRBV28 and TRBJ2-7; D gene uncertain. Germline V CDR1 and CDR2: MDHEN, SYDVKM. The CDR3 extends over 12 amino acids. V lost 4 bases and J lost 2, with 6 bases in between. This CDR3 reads CASSYATYEQYF. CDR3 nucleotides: TGTGCCAGCAGTTACGCTACCTACGAGCAGTACTTC.

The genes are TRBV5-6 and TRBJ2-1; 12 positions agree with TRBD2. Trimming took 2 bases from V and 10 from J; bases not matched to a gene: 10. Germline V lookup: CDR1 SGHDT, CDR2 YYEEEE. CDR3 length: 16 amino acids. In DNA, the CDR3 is TGTGCCAGCAGCTTCCTAGCGGGGGGGCGACTTAGGGAGCAGTTCTTC. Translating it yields CASSFLAGGRLREQFF.

CDR3 in DNA: TGTGCCAGCAGTCAAAGGGACAGGGGGATTATGGGCTACACCTTC. This translates into CASSQRDRGIMGYTF. This sequence joins TRBV12-3 or TRBV12-4 and TRBJ1-2, with 11 bases identical to TRBD1. The CDR3 is 15 amino acids. J lost 8 bases, V lost 5 bases, and 10 bases had no gene match.

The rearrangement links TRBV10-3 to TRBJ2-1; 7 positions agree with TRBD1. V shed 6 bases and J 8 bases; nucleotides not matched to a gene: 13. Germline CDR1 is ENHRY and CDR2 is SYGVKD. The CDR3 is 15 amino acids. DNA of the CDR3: TGTGCCATCAGGCCACAGGGGACATTTGTATATGAGCAGTTCTTC. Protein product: CAIRPQGTFVYEQFF.

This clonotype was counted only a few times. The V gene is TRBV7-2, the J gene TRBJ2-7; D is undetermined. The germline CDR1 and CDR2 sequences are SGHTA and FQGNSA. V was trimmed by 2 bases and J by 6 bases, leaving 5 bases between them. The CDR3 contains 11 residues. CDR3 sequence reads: CASSLIVEQYF. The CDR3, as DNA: TGTGCCAGCAGCTTAATCGTCGAGCAGTACTTC. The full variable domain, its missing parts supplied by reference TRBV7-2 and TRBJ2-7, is GAGVSQSPSNKVTEKGKDVELRCDPISGHTALYWYRQSLGQGLEFLIYFQGNSAPDKSGLPSDRFSAERTGGSVSTLTIQRTQQEDSAVYLCASSLIVEQYFGPGTRLTVT.

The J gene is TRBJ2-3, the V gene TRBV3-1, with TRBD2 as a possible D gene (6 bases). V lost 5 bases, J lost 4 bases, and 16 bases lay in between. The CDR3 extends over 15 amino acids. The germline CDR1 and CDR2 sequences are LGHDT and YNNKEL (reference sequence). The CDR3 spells CASSIAPGLPDTQYF. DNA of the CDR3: TGTGCCAGCAGCATCGCTCCGGGACTCCCAGATACGCAGTATTTT.

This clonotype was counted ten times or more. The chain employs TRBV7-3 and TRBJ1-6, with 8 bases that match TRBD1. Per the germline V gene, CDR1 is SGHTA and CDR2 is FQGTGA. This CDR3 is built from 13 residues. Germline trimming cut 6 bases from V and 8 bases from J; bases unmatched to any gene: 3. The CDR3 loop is CASSDRGDSPLHF. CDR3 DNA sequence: TGTGCCAGCAGTGACAGGGGAGATTCACCCCTCCACTTT. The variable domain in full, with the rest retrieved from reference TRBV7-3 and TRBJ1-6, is GAGVSQTPSNKVTEKGKYVELRCDPISGHTALYWYRQSLGQGPEFLIYFQGTGAADDSGLPNDRFFAVRPEGSVSTLKIQRTERGDSAVYLCASSDRGDSPLHFGNGTRLTVT.

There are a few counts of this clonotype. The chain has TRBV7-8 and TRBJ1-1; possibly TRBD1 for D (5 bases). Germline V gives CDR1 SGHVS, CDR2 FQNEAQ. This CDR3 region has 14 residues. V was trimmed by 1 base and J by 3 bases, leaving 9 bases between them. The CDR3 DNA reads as TGTGCCAGCAGCTTAGTGGTGGGACACACTGAAGCTTTCTTT. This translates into CASSLVVGHTEAFF.

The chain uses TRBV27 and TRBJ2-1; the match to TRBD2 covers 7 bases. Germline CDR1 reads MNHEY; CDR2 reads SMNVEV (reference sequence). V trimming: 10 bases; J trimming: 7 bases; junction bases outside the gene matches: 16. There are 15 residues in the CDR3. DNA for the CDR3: TGTGCCAACCGAGCGGGGCCCCTTCTTACTAATGAGCAGTTCTTC. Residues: CANRAGPLLTNEQFF.

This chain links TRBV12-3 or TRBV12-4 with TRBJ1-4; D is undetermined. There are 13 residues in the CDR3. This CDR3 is CVSSAQWSEKLFF. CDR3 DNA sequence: TGTGTCAGTTCCGCCCAGTGGAGTGAAAAACTGTTTTTT.

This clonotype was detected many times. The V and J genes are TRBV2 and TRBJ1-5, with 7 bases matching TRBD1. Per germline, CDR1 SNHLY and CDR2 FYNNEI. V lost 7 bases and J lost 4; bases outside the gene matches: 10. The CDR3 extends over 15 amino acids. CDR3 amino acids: CASKSEGGGNQPQHF. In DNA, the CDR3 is TGTGCCAGCAAATCTGAAGGGGGCGGGAATCAGCCCCAGCATTTT.

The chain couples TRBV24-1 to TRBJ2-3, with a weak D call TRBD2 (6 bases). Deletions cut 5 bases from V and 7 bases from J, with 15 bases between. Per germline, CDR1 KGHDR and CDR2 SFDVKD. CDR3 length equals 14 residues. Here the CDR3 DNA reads TGTGCCACCAGTGGGGAGGTTCATAGGAATACGCAGTATTTT. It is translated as CATSGEVHRNTQYF.

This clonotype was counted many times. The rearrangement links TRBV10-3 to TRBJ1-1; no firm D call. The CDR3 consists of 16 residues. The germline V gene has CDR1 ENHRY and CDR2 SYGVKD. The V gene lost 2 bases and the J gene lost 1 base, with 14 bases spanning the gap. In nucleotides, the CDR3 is TGTGCCATCAGTGAGCCCCGTGGCAGGAAGAACACTGAAGCTTTCTTT. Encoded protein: CAISEPRGRKNTEAFF.

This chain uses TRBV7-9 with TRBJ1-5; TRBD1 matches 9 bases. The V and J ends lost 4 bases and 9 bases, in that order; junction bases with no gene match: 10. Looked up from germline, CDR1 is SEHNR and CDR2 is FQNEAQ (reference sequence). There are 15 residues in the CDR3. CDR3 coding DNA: TGTGCCAGCAGCTCGGACAGGGGAAGTCTTCGGCCCCAGCATTTT. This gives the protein CASSSDRGSLRPQHF.

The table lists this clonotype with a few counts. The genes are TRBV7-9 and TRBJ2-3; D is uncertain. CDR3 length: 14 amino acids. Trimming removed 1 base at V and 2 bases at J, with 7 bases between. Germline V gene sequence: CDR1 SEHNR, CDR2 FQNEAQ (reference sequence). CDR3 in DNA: TGTGCCAGCAGCTTAGATCGCCCCACAGATACGCAGTATTTT. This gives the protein CASSLDRPTDTQYF.

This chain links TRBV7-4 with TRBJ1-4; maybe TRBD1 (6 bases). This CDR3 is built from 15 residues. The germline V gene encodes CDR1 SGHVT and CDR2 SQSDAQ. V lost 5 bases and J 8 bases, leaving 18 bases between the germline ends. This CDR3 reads CASSIYRDEIEKLFF. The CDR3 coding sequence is TGTGCCAGCAGCATATACAGGGATGAGATAGAAAAACTGTTTTTT.